This T cell receptor (beta chain) appears in the sequencing data of a study of control samples from healthy donors and cancer patients. TCRdb's table, derived via immunoSEQ multiplex PCR, lists solely in-frame clones and lacks some. The sample has 200,000 or so clones, roughly nine tenths seen once. The CDR3 runs to 18 residues. V was pared by 5 bases and J by 0 bases, with 13 bases of the junction left unmatched. The V gene's germline CDR1 is LNHDA and CDR2 SQIVND (reference sequence). The TCR sequence derives from a man aged 25-45 years in good health. The sample comprised blood. The gene calls are TRBV19 and TRBJ2-7; TRBD2 aligns across 10 bases. CDR3 sequence (DNA): TGTGCCAGTAGTCTTCGACAGGGGACTAGCGCCCCCTCCTACGAGCAGTACTTC. It specifies CASSLRQGTSAPSYEQYF.